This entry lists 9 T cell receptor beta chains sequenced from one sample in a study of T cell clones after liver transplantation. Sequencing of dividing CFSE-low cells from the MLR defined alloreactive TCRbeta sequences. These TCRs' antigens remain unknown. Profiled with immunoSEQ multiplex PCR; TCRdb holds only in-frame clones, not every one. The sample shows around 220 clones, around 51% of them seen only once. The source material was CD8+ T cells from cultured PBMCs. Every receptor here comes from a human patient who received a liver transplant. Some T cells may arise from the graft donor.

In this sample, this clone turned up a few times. CDR3 coding DNA: TGTGCCAGCAGCTTAGGGACAGGTCACGCAGATACGCAGTATTTT. Translation: CASSLGTGHADTQYF. The rearrangement links TRBV7-8 to TRBJ2-3; 7 nucleotides agree with TRBD1. V lost 1 base, J lost 4 bases, and 5 bases stayed unmatched. The CDR3 extends over 15 amino acids. The germline V gene has CDR1 SGHVS and CDR2 FQNEAQ.

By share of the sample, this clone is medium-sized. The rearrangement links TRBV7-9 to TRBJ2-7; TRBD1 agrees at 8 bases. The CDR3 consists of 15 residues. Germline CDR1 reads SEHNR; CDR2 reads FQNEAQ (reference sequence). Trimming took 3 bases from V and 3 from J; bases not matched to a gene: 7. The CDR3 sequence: CASSFPDRGIYEQYF. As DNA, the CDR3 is TGTGCCAGCAGCTTCCCAGACAGGGGCATCTACGAGCAGTACTTC.

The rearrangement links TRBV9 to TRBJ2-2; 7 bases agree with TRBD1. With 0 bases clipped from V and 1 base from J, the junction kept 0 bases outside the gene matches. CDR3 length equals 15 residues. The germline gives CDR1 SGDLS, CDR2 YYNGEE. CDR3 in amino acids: CASSVGQGNTGELFF. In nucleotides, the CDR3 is TGTGCCAGCAGCGTAGGACAGGGGAACACCGGGGAGCTGTTTTTT. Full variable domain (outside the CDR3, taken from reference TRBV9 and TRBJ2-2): DSGVTQTPKHLITATGQRVTLRCSPRSGDLSVYWYQQSLDQGLQFLIQYYNGEERAKGNILERFSAQQFPDLHSELNLSSLELGDSALYFCASSVGQGNTGELFFGEGSRLTVL.

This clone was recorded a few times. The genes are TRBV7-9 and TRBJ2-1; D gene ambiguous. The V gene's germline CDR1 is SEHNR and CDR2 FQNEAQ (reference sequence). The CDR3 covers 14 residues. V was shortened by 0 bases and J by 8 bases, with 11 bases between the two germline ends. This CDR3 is CASSLAMAPDEQFF. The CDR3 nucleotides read TGTGCCAGCAGCTTAGCGATGGCGCCCGATGAGCAGTTCTTC.

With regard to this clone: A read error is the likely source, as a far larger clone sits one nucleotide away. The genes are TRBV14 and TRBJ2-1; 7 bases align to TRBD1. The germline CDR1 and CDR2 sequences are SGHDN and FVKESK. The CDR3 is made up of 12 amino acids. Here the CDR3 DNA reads TGTGCCAGCAGCCCGGACAGGAATGAGCATTTCTTC. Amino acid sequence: CASSPDRNEHFF.

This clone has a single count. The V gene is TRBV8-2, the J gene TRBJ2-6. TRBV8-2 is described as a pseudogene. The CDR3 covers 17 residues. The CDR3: CGTRGRITQSRANVLTF. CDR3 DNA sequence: TGTGGCACCAGAGGCAGGATAACACAAAGCCGGGCCAACGTCCTGACTTTC.

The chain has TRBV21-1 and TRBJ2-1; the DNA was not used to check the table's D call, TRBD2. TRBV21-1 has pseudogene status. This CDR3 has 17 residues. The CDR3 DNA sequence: TGTGCCAGCAGTAACGGTCTAGCTCACCATTCCGACAATGAGCAGTTCTTC. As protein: CASSNGLAHHSDNEQFF.

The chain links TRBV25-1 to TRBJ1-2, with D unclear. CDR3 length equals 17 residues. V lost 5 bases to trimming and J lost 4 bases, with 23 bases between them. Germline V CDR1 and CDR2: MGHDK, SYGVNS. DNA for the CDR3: TGTGCCAGCAGTCAATCCTTAGAACTGGGAAAGATCTATGGCTACACCTTC. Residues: CASSQSLELGKIYGYTF.

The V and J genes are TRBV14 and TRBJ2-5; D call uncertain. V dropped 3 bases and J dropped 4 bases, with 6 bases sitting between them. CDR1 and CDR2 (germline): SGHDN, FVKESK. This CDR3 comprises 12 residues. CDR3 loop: CASSQRRETQYF. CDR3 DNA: TGTGCCAGCAGCCAGCGGCGAGAGACCCAGTACTTC.